Below, 21 T cell receptor beta chains from the same sample are listed, as sequenced in a study of T cells in localized non-small cell lung cancer. Profiling relied on immunoSEQ multiplex PCR, and the TCRdb table lists in-frame clones only, not all of them. This table holds roughly 15,000 clones, about 85% found once. Here the sequenced sample was peripheral blood, taken before any cancer treatment. Receptors were obtained from a male donor at least 60 years old with stage I lung adenocarcinoma.

The chain joins TRBV2 to TRBJ2-5; no clear D. The CDR3 is 14 amino acids. V shed 4 bases and J shed 5 bases, with 14 bases lying between them. Germline values: CDR1 SNHLY, CDR2 FYNNEI. CDR3 region: CASSVGRTLETQYF. In DNA, the CDR3 is TGTGCCAGCAGTGTCGGCAGGACCCTGGAGACCCAGTACTTC.

The rearrangement joins TRBV7-2 to TRBJ1-2; D remains ambiguous. V shed 2 bases and J shed 6 bases, with 10 bases lying between them. Germline V gene data show CDR1 as SGHTA and CDR2 as FQGNSA. There are 13 residues in the CDR3. CDR3: CASSLSSQNGYTF. In DNA, the CDR3 is TGTGCCAGCAGCTTAAGTAGTCAGAATGGCTACACCTTC.

The chain links TRBV27 to TRBJ1-5; D gene ambiguous. Germline loops: CDR1 MNHEY, CDR2 SMNVEV (reference sequence). The CDR3 is 13 residues long. With 5 bases removed from V and 11 bases from J, the gap between germline ends came to 16 bases. The CDR3 bases are TGTGCCAGCAGTCTGGGGTCTACGGGAGCCCAGCATTTT. Translated, it gives CASSLGSTGAQHF.

DNA of the CDR3: TGTGCCAGCAGGGCCGGGCCAATCAATGAAAAACTGTTTTTT. Amino acid sequence: CASRAGPINEKLFF. V is TRBV7-9 and J is TRBJ1-4, with unresolved D. Germline V gives CDR1 SEHNR, CDR2 FQNEAQ (reference sequence). There are 14 residues in the CDR3. Between the trimmed V and J ends, which lost 6 bases and 5 bases, there was a span of 13 bases.

This clone appeared once. The chain carries TRBV30 and TRBJ1-2; D call uncertain. Looked up from germline, CDR1 is GTSNPN and CDR2 is SVGIG (reference sequence). The CDR3 is made up of 12 amino acids. V lost 3 bases and J 5 bases, leaving 10 bases between the germline ends. CDR3 loop: CAWRVAGYGYTF. In nucleotides, the CDR3 is TGTGCCTGGAGGGTGGCGGGGTATGGCTACACCTTC.

The chain links TRBV29-1 to TRBJ2-3; either TRBD1 or TRBD2 may fit D (5 bases each). Germline CDR1 is SQVTM and CDR2 is ANQGSEA. The CDR3 spans 13 residues. V was trimmed by 6 bases and J by 1 base, leaving 11 bases between them. For the CDR3, the DNA is TGCAGCGTCCGGGACCTTCGCACAGATACGCAGTATTTT. It encodes CSVRDLRTDTQYF.

The chain uses TRBV9 and TRBJ2-1; D is perhaps TRBD2 (6 bases). V was trimmed by 2 bases and J by 3 bases, leaving 12 bases between them. The CDR3 is made up of 15 amino acids. Germline CDR1 SGDLS, CDR2 YYNGEE. DNA for the CDR3: TGTGCCAGCAGCGTGACGACGGGAGACTACAATGAGCAGTTCTTC. This codes for CASSVTTGDYNEQFF.

This clone was found a few times. The rearrangement uses TRBV9 and TRBJ2-1; 10 nucleotides match TRBD2. The CDR3 covers 18 residues. Germline V lookup: CDR1 SGDLS, CDR2 YYNGEE. With V trimmed by 7 bases and J by 4 bases, 17 bases remained unmatched. As DNA, the CDR3 is TGTGCCAGCTCCCCGGGAACTAGCGGGACAACTTGGTACAATGAGCAGTTCTTC. This translates into CASSPGTSGTTWYNEQFF.

V is TRBV11-3 and J is TRBJ1-6; D remains unclear. Germline CDR1 SGHNT, CDR2 YENEEA. This CDR3 has 14 residues. The ends were cut back, 2 bases at V and 5 bases at J, with 7 bases in the middle. The CDR3 bases are TGTGCCAGCAGCTTAAGATTCAATAATTCACCCCTCCACTTT. Translating it yields CASSLRFNNSPLHF.

V usage is TRBV11-3 and J usage is TRBJ2-1, with a possible D match to TRBD2 (6 bases). Germline loops: CDR1 SGHNT, CDR2 YENEEA. The CDR3 has 15 residues. Trimming shortened V by 1 base and J by 1 base, and 8 bases separated the two germline ends. In nucleotides, the CDR3 is TGTGCCAGCAGCTTAGGGCGGGGTTCCTACAATGAGCAGTTCTTC. Its protein is CASSLGRGSYNEQFF.

This rearrangement joins TRBV5-1 to TRBJ1-1, with 8 bases lining up with TRBD1. Germline values: CDR1 SGHRS, CDR2 YFSETQ. Unmatched junction bases numbered 16, after V lost 0 bases and J lost 6 bases. This CDR3 contains 18 residues. CDR3 bases: TGCGCCAGCAGCTTGGTCCCGGGACAGGCAACTATCAGGGCTGAAGCTTTCTTT. This translates into CASSLVPGQATIRAEAFF.

The chain is built from TRBV7-2 and TRBJ1-4, with D maybe TRBD1 (6 bases). The V gene's germline CDR1 is SGHTA and CDR2 FQGNSA. Trimming left V 5 bases short and J 8 bases short, with 21 bases between. CDR3 length equals 16 residues. In nucleotides, the CDR3 is TGTGCCAGCAGCCCCGTGGGACCAGGGGCTGGGGAAAAACTGTTTTTT. This translates into CASSPVGPGAGEKLFF.

The chain joins TRBV28 to TRBJ2-3; D unclear. Germline CDR1 MDHEN, CDR2 SYDVKM. V shed 4 bases and J shed 3 bases, with 14 bases lying between them. This CDR3 is built from 15 residues. In DNA, the CDR3 is TGTGCCAGCAGTTCGGACGGCCGGTGGACAGATACGCAGTATTTT. Translation gives CASSSDGRWTDTQYF.

The V gene is TRBV2, the J gene TRBJ1-4; 7 nucleotides align to TRBD1. CDR1 and CDR2 (germline): SNHLY, FYNNEI. Germline trimming cut 5 bases from V and 8 bases from J; bases unmatched to any gene: 8. This CDR3 region has 14 residues. This CDR3 is CASSITGVPEKLFF. As DNA, the CDR3 is TGTGCCAGCAGTATAACAGGGGTGCCAGAAAAACTGTTTTTT.

The V call is TRBV7-2, the J call TRBJ1-1, with TRBD1 identical over 10 bases. V trimming: 5 bases; J trimming: 8 bases; junction bases outside the gene matches: 5. CDR3 length: 13 amino acids. CDR1 and CDR2 (germline): SGHTA, FQGNSA. Written as DNA, the CDR3 is TGTGCCAGCAGCCCCCCGGGACAGGGGGAAGCTTTCTTT. Its translation: CASSPPGQGEAFF.

The chain links TRBV29-1 to TRBJ1-2; D gene ambiguous. V was clipped by 6 bases and J by 0 bases, with 8 bases between them. The germline CDR1 and CDR2 sequences are SQVTM and ANQGSEA. CDR3 length equals 12 residues. This CDR3 is CSVARANYGYTF. The CDR3 DNA follows: TGCAGCGTAGCGCGGGCTAACTATGGCTACACCTTC.

The chain recombines TRBV29-1 with TRBJ1-3, with D unclear. CDR3 size: 11 residues. Germline loops: CDR1 SQVTM, CDR2 ANQGSEA. V lost 3 bases and J 2 bases, leaving 2 bases between the germline ends. The CDR3 here is CSVDAGNTIYF. In nucleotides, the CDR3 is TGCAGCGTTGATGCTGGAAACACCATATATTTT.

This clone has only a few counts. V usage is TRBV28 and J usage is TRBJ2-7; perhaps TRBD1 as D (6 bases). V lost 8 bases to trimming and J lost 0 bases, with 17 bases between them. This CDR3 contains 15 residues. The V gene's germline CDR1 is MDHEN and CDR2 SYDVKM. The CDR3 is CASVSQDSASYEQYF. The CDR3 nucleotides read TGTGCCAGCGTATCACAGGACAGTGCCTCCTACGAGCAGTACTTC.

The V and J genes are TRBV5-4 and TRBJ2-7; a weak D match, TRBD1 (6 bases). This CDR3 has 15 residues. V dropped 0 bases and J dropped 3 bases, with 13 bases sitting between them. Germline assignment: CDR1 SGHNT and CDR2 YYREEE (reference sequence). The CDR3 DNA reads as TGTGCCAGCAGCTTGGAACCGGACAGCTTCTACGAGCAGTACTTC. Residues: CASSLEPDSFYEQYF.

The chain links TRBV28 to TRBJ2-5, with TRBD2 identical over 9 bases. Germline V gene data show CDR1 as MDHEN and CDR2 as SYDVKM. The CDR3 sequence is 15 residues long. Trimming removed 6 bases from V and 4 bases from J; junction bases left unmatched: 9. CDR3 amino acids: CASSTVAGAGETQYF. CDR3 coding DNA: TGTGCCAGCAGCACCGTAGCGGGGGCCGGAGAGACCCAGTACTTC.

The genes are TRBV7-9 and TRBJ2-6; D is unresolved. The CDR3 runs 15 residues. The germline V gene encodes CDR1 SEHNR and CDR2 FQNEAQ (reference sequence). The V end was cut by 5 bases, the J end by 2 bases, with 10 bases between. For the CDR3, the DNA is TGTGCCAGCAGCGGAGAGGTTGCTGGGGCCAACGTCCTGACTTTC. Protein: CASSGEVAGANVLTF. The full variable domain, rest sourced from reference TRBV7-9 and TRBJ2-6, is DTGVSQNPRHKITKRGQNVTFRCDPISEHNRLYWYRQTLGQGPEFLTYFQNEAQLEKSRLLSDRFSAERPKGSFSTLEIQRTEQGDSAMYLCASSGEVAGANVLTFGAGSRLTVL.